Each of the 21 T cell receptor beta chains below was sequenced from the same sample in a study of T-cell memory formation after mild COVID-19. TCRdb fed the 5' RACE reads into MiXCR, producing one record per CDR3 protein. Counted here are approximately 270,000 distinct CDR3 sequences, 15% to 20% occurring once; the ten biggest clones make up roughly 24%. The source material was PBMCs or a T cell subset sorted from them (not recorded which). Receptors were obtained from a man aged 18 to 30 who had mild COVID-19 (a few samples of this study predate the infection). Cell type and time point are not known.

The rearrangement joins TRBV20-1 to TRBJ2-3, with unresolved D. CDR1 is DFQATT, CDR2 SNEGSKA, per germline (reference sequence). Trimming removed 6 bases from V and 1 base from J, with 14 bases in between. The CDR3 has 14 residues. CDR3 loop: CSAKPGCCTDTQYF. The DNA for the CDR3 is TGCAGTGCGAAGCCCGGGTGCTGCACAGATACGCAGTATTTT.

This clonotype was seen only a few times. The chain has TRBV6-2 or TRBV6-3 and TRBJ2-2; D is possibly TRBD1 or TRBD2 (5 bases each). This CDR3 region has 13 residues. Germline V gene sequence: CDR1 MNHEY, CDR2 SVGEGT. With 8 bases removed from V and 5 bases from J, the gap between germline ends came to 12 bases. CDR3 residues: CASGGFETGELFF. The CDR3, as DNA: TGTGCCAGCGGGGGATTCGAAACCGGGGAGCTGTTTTTT.

This clonotype was found a few times. This chain uses TRBV10-3 with TRBJ2-3; weak D call: TRBD2 (5 bases). The CDR3 totals 14 residues. Germline V gene sequence: CDR1 ENHRY, CDR2 SYGVKD. Trimming removed 10 bases from V and 0 bases from J, with 14 bases in between. The CDR3 DNA sequence: TGTGCCACCCAGACGGACTCTAGCACAGATACGCAGTATTTT. This translates into CATQTDSSTDTQYF.

The chain combines TRBV21-1 with TRBJ2-6. TRBV21-1 is reported as a pseudogene. The CDR3 runs to 17 residues. The CDR3 loop reads CASPLVDRRSGANVLTF. In DNA, the CDR3 is TGTGCCAGCCCACTCGTTGACAGACGGTCTGGGGCCAACGTCCTGACTTTC.

This clonotype was picked up a small number of times. The gene calls are TRBV4-1 and TRBJ2-3; TRBD1 agrees at 7 bases. CDR1 and CDR2 (germline): MGHRA, YSYEKL. CDR3 length equals 15 residues. V was pared by 4 bases and J by 2 bases, with 6 bases of the junction left unmatched. This chain's CDR3 is CASSPGQRLTDTQYF. The CDR3 DNA is TGCGCCAGCAGCCCGGGACAGAGGCTCACAGATACGCAGTATTTT.

This clonotype was counted between two and nine times. The genes are TRBV6-5 and TRBJ2-1; D assignment may be TRBD1 or TRBD2 (5 bases each). Per germline, CDR1 MNHEY and CDR2 SVGAGI. The CDR3 is 14 amino acids. The germline V and J ends were trimmed by 5 bases and 3 bases, with 11 bases remaining between them. DNA of the CDR3: TGTGCCAGCAGTACGGGGACGTACTACAATGAGCAGTTCTTC. It is translated as CASSTGTYYNEQFF.

This clonotype showed up many times. The chain joins TRBV4-2 to TRBJ1-1; possibly TRBD1 for D (5 bases). The CDR3 has 16 amino acids. Trimming pared 4 bases from V and 3 bases from J, leaving 18 bases between. CDR1 and CDR2 (germline): LGHNA, YNFKEQ. DNA for the CDR3: TGTGCCAGCAGCCCATTCAAGGGGTTAGAGGACACTGAAGCTTTCTTT. Translated, it gives CASSPFKGLEDTEAFF.

This clonotype occurred a few times. This chain links TRBV19 with TRBJ1-6, with 8 nucleotides matching TRBD1. Germline CDR1 is LNHDA and CDR2 is SQIVND (reference sequence). Trimming at V came to 7 bases and at J to 6 bases, leaving 2 bases not matched to a gene. The CDR3 totals 13 residues. The CDR3 loop reads CASTDRGNSPLHF. The CDR3 DNA follows: TGTGCCAGTACCGACAGGGGTAATTCACCCCTCCACTTT.

This clonotype was seen more than once but under ten times. The chain is built from TRBV28 and TRBJ1-2; no reliable D call. V was shortened by 7 bases and J by 7 bases, with 19 bases between the two germline ends. The CDR3 is 14 amino acids. The germline gives CDR1 MDHEN, CDR2 SYDVKM. The CDR3 is CASIPGGEDGGYTF. The DNA for the CDR3 is TGTGCCAGCATCCCCGGCGGCGAGGACGGTGGCTACACCTTC.

The rearrangement uses TRBV29-1 and TRBJ1-1, with unresolved D. V lost 4 bases and J lost 0, with 9 bases in between. Germline V gene sequence: CDR1 SQVTM, CDR2 ANQGSEA. This CDR3 is 13 amino acids long. In DNA, the CDR3 is TGCAGCGTTGGCGGAAGGATGAACACTGAAGCTTTCTTT. It yields the protein CSVGGRMNTEAFF.

This clonotype was seen only a few times. The chain uses TRBV18 and TRBJ1-1, with D perhaps TRBD1 (5 bases). V was shortened by 0 bases and J by 3 bases, with 11 bases between the two germline ends. CDR3 length equals 15 residues. Germline values: CDR1 KGHSH, CDR2 LQKENI. CDR3 DNA sequence: TGTGCCAGCTCACCACCGGGGCTGGAGGACACTGAAGCTTTCTTT. Residues: CASSPPGLEDTEAFF. Complete variable domain (other parts from reference TRBV18 and TRBJ1-1): NAGVMQNPRHLVRRRGQEARLRCSPMKGHSHVYWYRQLPEEGLKFMVYLQKENIIDESGMPKERFSAEFPKEGPSILRIQQVVRGDSAAYFCASSPPGLEDTEAFFGQGTRLTVV.

This chain joins TRBV12-3 or TRBV12-4 and TRBJ1-6; weak D call: TRBD1 (5 bases). The CDR3 sequence is 11 residues long. V was clipped by 8 bases and J by 12 bases, with 11 bases between them. The CDR3 sequence is CASRPRGPLHF. CDR3 coding DNA: TGTGCCAGCCGCCCAAGGGGACCCCTCCACTTT.

This chain connects TRBV11-3 to TRBJ2-2; possibly TRBD1 for D (6 bases). Germline lookup yields CDR1 SGHNT and CDR2 YENEEA. The CDR3 is 13 residues long. Trimming left V 5 bases short and J 3 bases short, with 7 bases between. Here the CDR3 reads CASSAGDTGELFF. CDR3 sequence (DNA): TGTGCCAGCAGCGCAGGGGACACCGGGGAGCTGTTTTTT.

The gene calls are TRBV6-4 and TRBJ1-6; TRBD1 aligns across 7 bases. The CDR3 spans 14 residues. J gave up 5 bases and V 8 bases, and 6 bases lay outside the gene matches. CDR1 and CDR2 (germline): MRHNA, SNTAGT. This CDR3 is CASSARGDNSPLHF. CDR3 sequence (DNA): TGTGCCAGCTCGGCCAGGGGGGATAATTCACCCCTCCACTTT.

This chain links TRBV5-6 with TRBJ1-2; tentatively, D is TRBD1 (5 bases). Germline V CDR1 and CDR2: SGHDT, YYEEEE. The CDR3 contains 15 residues. Trimming removed 1 base from V and 0 bases from J, with 10 bases in between. This chain's CDR3 is CASSLWDRPNYGYTF. For the CDR3, the DNA is TGTGCCAGCAGCTTGTGGGACCGCCCTAACTATGGCTACACCTTC.

This clonotype was recorded a few times. The gene calls are TRBV11-2 and TRBJ1-6, with D unresolved. The CDR3 sequence is 14 residues long. V was cut by 3 bases and J by 6 bases, with 9 bases left in between. Germline V gives CDR1 SGHAT, CDR2 FQNNGV. The chain's CDR3 is CASSFGQPNSPLHF. The CDR3 DNA is TGTGCCAGCAGCTTTGGGCAGCCTAATTCACCCCTCCACTTT.

This rearrangement joins TRBV4-2 to TRBJ2-1; 8 bases fit TRBD2. CDR1 is LGHNA and CDR2 is YNFKEQ in the germline V gene. The junction had 8 bases not matched to a gene; V was cut back by 6 bases and J by 7 bases. The CDR3 has 14 residues. The CDR3 spells CASSEAGVGNEQFF. CDR3 DNA sequence: TGTGCCAGCAGTGAAGCGGGGGTCGGGAATGAGCAGTTCTTC.

V usage is TRBV7-9 and J usage is TRBJ2-1; D possibly uses TRBD1 or TRBD2 (6 bases each). There are 17 residues in the CDR3. Germline CDR1 SEHNR, CDR2 FQNEAQ (reference sequence). Deletions cut 4 bases from V and 7 bases from J, with 23 bases between. This CDR3 reads CASSSAGHSREGNEQFF. The CDR3 coding sequence is TGTGCCAGCAGCTCCGCGGGACATTCCCGCGAGGGGAATGAGCAGTTCTTC. The full variable domain, its missing parts supplied by reference TRBV7-9 and TRBJ2-1, is DTGVSQNPRHKITKRGQNVTFRCDPISEHNRLYWYRQTLGQGPEFLTYFQNEAQLEKSRLLSDRFSAERPKGSFSTLEIQRTEQGDSAMYLCASSSAGHSREGNEQFFGPGTRLTVL.

The V and J genes are TRBV5-6 and TRBJ1-5; TRBD1 is a possible D gene (6 bases). V was clipped by 2 bases and J by 0 bases, with 15 bases between them. The V gene's germline CDR1 is SGHDT and CDR2 YYEEEE. The CDR3 spans 17 residues. Here the CDR3 DNA reads TGTGCCAGCAGCTTTTGGGGGGCCTCATATAGCAATCAGCCCCAGCATTTT. Encoded protein: CASSFWGASYSNQPQHF.

The table lists this clonotype with a few counts. The V and J genes are TRBV10-3 and TRBJ2-3; 7 bases map to TRBD1. CDR1 is ENHRY and CDR2 is SYGVKD in the germline V gene. CDR3 size: 15 residues. After removal of 6 bases from V and 0 bases from J, the junction contained 6 bases not matched to a gene. CDR3 DNA: TGTGCCATCAGAGCAGGGGGAACTAGCACAGATACGCAGTATTTT. Encoded protein: CAIRAGGTSTDTQYF.

This clonotype was seen only once. CDR3 bases: TGTGCCAGCAGGGCGACCCGCCACTCCCTCCACTTT. It encodes CASRATRHSLHF. The gene calls are TRBV12-3 or TRBV12-4 and TRBJ1-6; D ambiguous. This CDR3 spans 12 amino acids. Trimming took off 6 bases at V and 14 bases at J, with 14 bases between the two ends.